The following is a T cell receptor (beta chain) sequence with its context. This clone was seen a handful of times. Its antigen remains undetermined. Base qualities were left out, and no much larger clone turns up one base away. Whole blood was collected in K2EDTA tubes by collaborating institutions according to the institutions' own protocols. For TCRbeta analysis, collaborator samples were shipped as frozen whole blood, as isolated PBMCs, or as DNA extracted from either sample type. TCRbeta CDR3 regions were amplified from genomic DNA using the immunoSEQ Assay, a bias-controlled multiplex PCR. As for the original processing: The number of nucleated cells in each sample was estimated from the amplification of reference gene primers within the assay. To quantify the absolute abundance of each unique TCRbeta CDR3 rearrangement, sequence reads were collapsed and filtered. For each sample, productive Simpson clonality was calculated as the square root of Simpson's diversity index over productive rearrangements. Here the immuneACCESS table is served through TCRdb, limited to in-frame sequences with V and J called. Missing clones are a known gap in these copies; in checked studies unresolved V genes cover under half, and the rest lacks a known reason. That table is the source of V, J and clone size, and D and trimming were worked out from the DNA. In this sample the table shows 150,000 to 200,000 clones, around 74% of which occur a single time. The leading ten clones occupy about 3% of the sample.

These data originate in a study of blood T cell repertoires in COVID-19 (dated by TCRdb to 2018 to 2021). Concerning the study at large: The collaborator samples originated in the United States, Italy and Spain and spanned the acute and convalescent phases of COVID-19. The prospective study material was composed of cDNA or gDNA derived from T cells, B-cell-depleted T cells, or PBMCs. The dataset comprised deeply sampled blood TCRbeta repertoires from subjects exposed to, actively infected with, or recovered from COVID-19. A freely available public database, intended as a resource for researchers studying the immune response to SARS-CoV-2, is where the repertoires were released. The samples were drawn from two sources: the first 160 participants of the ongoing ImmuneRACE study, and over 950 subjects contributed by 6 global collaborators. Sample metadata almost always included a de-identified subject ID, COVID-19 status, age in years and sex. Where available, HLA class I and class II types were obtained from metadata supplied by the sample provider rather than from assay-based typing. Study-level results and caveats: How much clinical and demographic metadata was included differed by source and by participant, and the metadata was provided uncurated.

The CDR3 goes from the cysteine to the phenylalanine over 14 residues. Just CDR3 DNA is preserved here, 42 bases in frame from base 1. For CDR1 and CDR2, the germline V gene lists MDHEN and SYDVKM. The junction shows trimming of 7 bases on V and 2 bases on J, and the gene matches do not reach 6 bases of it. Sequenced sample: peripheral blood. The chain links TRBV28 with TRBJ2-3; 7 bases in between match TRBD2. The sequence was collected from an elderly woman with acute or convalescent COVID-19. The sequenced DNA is TGTGCCAGCACCCCGACTAGCCTCACAGATACGCAGTATTTT. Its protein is CASTPTSLTDTQYF.